The present T cell receptor beta chain was sequenced within a study of liver allograft versus peripheral blood T cells. Study at large: The authors compared T cell receptor repertoires in transplanted livers with recipients' peripheral blood repertoires. Study-wide points: Reportedly, the T cell receptor repertoires present inside liver allografts differed from those in peripheral blood.

There are a few counts of this clonotype. What it recognizes is unknown. TCRdb itself ran the reads through MiXCR, one entry per CDR3 protein. This sample has some 8,500 distinct CDR3 sequences; over 12% occur once, and the top ten carry around 2.9%. In germline, CDR1 is DFQATT, CDR2 SNEGSKA (reference sequence). This CDR3 comprises 14 residues. Trimming shortened V by 6 bases and J by 0 bases, and 9 bases separated the two germline ends. The chain joins TRBV20-1 to TRBJ1-6, with unresolved D. The origin of this receptor is a human patient who had a liver transplant. The T cells may partly be graft donor cells. The CDR3 is CSAALSSYNSPLHF. The DNA for the CDR3 is TGCAGTGCCGCTTTAAGCTCCTATAATTCACCCCTCCACTTT.